This TCR beta chain stems from a study of blood T cell repertoires in COVID-19. Study at large: Italy, Spain and the United States were the sources of the convalescent and acute COVID-19 samples. The analysed material was cDNA or gDNA that came from T cells, B-cell-depleted T cells, or PBMCs.

Study processing details: Counts of nucleated cells, estimated from reference gene primer amplification, were obtained. Data came from immunoSEQ multiplex PCR; TCRdb stores just in-frame clones and leaves some out. The D gene and trimming were derived from the DNA, and the V and J assignments and clone size from that table. The sample holds roughly 60,000 clones, around four fifths seen once. The CDR3 covers 15 residues. The TCR comes from a man between 60 and 75 years old with acute or convalescent COVID-19. Input material: peripheral blood. The rearrangement joins TRBV21-1 to TRBJ1-2; TRBD1 is the table's D call, not checked against the DNA. TRBV21-1 constitutes a pseudogene. CDR3 region: CASNLISGGTYGYTF. In DNA form, the CDR3 reads TGTGCCAGCAACTTGATATCAGGGGGAACATATGGCTACACCTTC.